Listed below are T cell receptor beta chains from one sample, sequenced in a study of OX40 agonist ivuxolimab in advanced cancers. Clones were read by immunoSEQ multiplex PCR, and TCRdb kept only the in-frame ones, dropping some. The sample has some 79,000 clones; 92% are singletons. The sequenced sample was CD4+ or CD8+ T cells sorted from blood, obtained in a trial of the OX40 agonist ivuxolimab. The receptors here all came from an adult with an advanced solid tumor such as melanoma, head and neck, liver or kidney cancer. The CDR3 runs from the conserved cysteine through the conserved F or W. The D gene is left open where the match is weak. Size tells how often a clone was seen (once, few, many) or the class of an expanded clone, and some rows leave it out.

V gene,J gene,D gene,clone size,CDR3 DNA,CDR3 protein
TRBV6-4,TRBJ2-1,TRBD1,NA,TGTGCCAGCAAGTTTTCGGGACAGGATCACAATGAGCAGTTCTTC,CASKFSGQDHNEQFF
TRBV27,TRBJ2-3,TRBD2,NA,TGTGCCAGCAGGCTAGCGGGGGGGGCAGATACGCAGTATTTT,CASRLAGGADTQYF
TRBV6-6,TRBJ2-7,TRBD1,NA,TGTGCCAGCAGTTTCGCCGCAGGGGGACAATACGAGCAGTACTTC,CASSFAAGGQYEQYF
TRBV5-1,TRBJ1-1,TRBD1,once,TGCGCCAGCAGCTTCCCGACAGGGCTACGGGGAGAAGCTTTCTTT,CASSFPTGLRGEAFF
TRBV15,TRBJ2-7,NA,NA,TGTGCCACCAGCAGAGGCCAGGGACTTTACGAGCAGTACTTC,CATSRGQGLYEQYF
TRBV10-2,TRBJ2-1,NA,NA,TGCGCCAGCAGTGGAGTTCATGAGCAGTTCTTC,CASSGVHEQFF
TRBV9,TRBJ2-2,TRBD2,few,TGTGCCAGCAGCGTAGGGACTAGCGGGAACACCGGGGAGCTGTTTTTT,CASSVGTSGNTGELFF
TRBV10-3,TRBJ1-1,NA,NA,TGTGCCATCAGTGAGTTTACCGATGAAGCTTTCTTT,CAISEFTDEAFF
TRBV19,TRBJ1-1,NA,NA,TGTGCCAGTAGTAGACCCGGACAGAAGAATGAAGCTTTCTTT,CASSRPGQKNEAFF
TRBV7-9,TRBJ2-7,NA,NA,TGTGCCAGCAGCCCACGCCGGGATTACCACGAGCAGTACTTC,CASSPRRDYHEQYF
TRBV10-2,TRBJ2-7,NA,NA,TGCGCCAGCCGTGGGGGCGAGCAGTACTTC,CASRGGEQYF
TRBV6-6,TRBJ2-1,TRBD2,NA,TGTGCCAGCAGTTACTCCGCGGGACTAGCCAACAATGAGCAGTTCTTC,CASSYSAGLANNEQFF
TRBV6-6,TRBJ1-4,NA,NA,TGTGCCAGCAGAAATGCTGGGGGACCCGAGGAAAAACTGTTTTTT,CASRNAGGPEEKLFF
TRBV9,TRBJ2-1,TRBD2,few,TGTGCCAGCAGCGTGACTAGCGGGGGAGGCAATGAGCAGTTCTTC,CASSVTSGGGNEQFF
TRBV6-1,TRBJ1-5,NA,NA,TGTGCCAGCACCCCTTTAGATCCAGGCAATCAGCCCCAGCATTTT,CASTPLDPGNQPQHF
TRBV25-1,TRBJ1-2,NA,NA,TGTGCCAGCAGTGAAGGGATCTATGGCTACACCTTC,CASSEGIYGYTF
TRBV2,TRBJ2-5,TRBD1,NA,TGTGCCAGCCGGACAGGGGGTTATGAGACCCAGTACTTC,CASRTGGYETQYF
TRBV19,TRBJ1-2,NA,NA,TGTGCCAGTAGTATTGGAGGACAGAGAAACTATGGCTACACCTTC,CASSIGGQRNYGYTF
TRBV19,TRBJ1-4,NA,NA,TGTGCCAGTAGTATAGGCACAGTCGAAAAACTGTTTTTT,CASSIGTVEKLFF
TRBV27,TRBJ2-5,NA,NA,TGTGCCAGCAGTTGGGGAATCGGGGCCCAGTACTTC,CASSWGIGAQYF
TRBV5-4,TRBJ1-3,TRBD1,NA,TGTGCCAGCAGTTCCGGGACAGGGGGCACTGGAAACACCATATATTTT,CASSSGTGGTGNTIYF
TRBV18,TRBJ1-1,NA,NA,TGTGCCAGCTCACCACGGACGGTGAACACTGAAGCTTTCTTT,CASSPRTVNTEAFF
TRBV29-1,TRBJ2-5,TRBD1,once,TGCAGCGTCCAGACAGGGGGCCGGGAGACCCAGTACTTC,CSVQTGGRETQYF
TRBV28,TRBJ2-1,TRBD2,NA,TGTGCCAGCAGTCGCCCCGGACTAGATGGTGAGCAGTTCTTC,CASSRPGLDGEQFF
TRBV5-1,TRBJ2-3,TRBD1,NA,TGCGCCAGCAGCTTGTGGGACAGCCGCCCAGATACGCAGTATTTT,CASSLWDSRPDTQYF
TRBV28,TRBJ2-3,TRBD2,NA,TGTGCCAGCAGTCCTTCGATAGCGGGAGGACGAGATACGCAGTATTTT,CASSPSIAGGRDTQYF
TRBV4-3,TRBJ2-6,NA,NA,TGCGCCAGCAGCCAAGTCTGGGCAACTGGGGCCAACGTCCTGACTTTC,CASSQVWATGANVLTF
TRBV7-2,TRBJ2-1,TRBD2,NA,TGTGCCAGCAGCTCCCCGGGACTAGCGGGAGGGCTTTTGAATGAGCAGTTCTTC,CASSSPGLAGGLLNEQFF
TRBV7-9,TRBJ2-7,NA,once,TGTGCCAGCAGCTTAGAAGAGGAGCAGTACTTC,CASSLEEEQYF
TRBV19,TRBJ1-1,NA,NA,TGTGCCAGTATTGGGTGGGGGGACACTGAAGCTTTCTTT,CASIGWGDTEAFF
TRBV18,TRBJ2-7,NA,NA,TGTGCCAGCTCACCCGACTGGGCAGGATACGAGCAGTACTTC,CASSPDWAGYEQYF
TRBV5-4,TRBJ2-3,NA,NA,TGTGCCAGCAGCTTGCAATCCATCGCCACAGATACGCAGTATTTT,CASSLQSIATDTQYF
TRBV14,TRBJ1-1,TRBD1,NA,TGTGCCAGCAGCCTCTTGGGGACAGGGGTGTCGGACACTGAAGCTTTCTTT,CASSLLGTGVSDTEAFF
TRBV10-1,TRBJ2-2,NA,NA,TGCGCCAGCAGTGAAGGGGGGGCGAGCACCGGGGAGCTGTTTTTT,CASSEGGASTGELFF
TRBV18,TRBJ2-1,TRBD2,NA,TGTGCCAGCTCACTACAGGGCACCTCGGGGGGGGAGCAGTTCTTC,CASSLQGTSGGEQFF
TRBV7-2,TRBJ2-6,NA,NA,TGTGCCAGCAGCCGCTCTGGGGCCAACGTCCTGACTTTC,CASSRSGANVLTF
TRBV11-2,TRBJ2-3,TRBD2,once,TGTGCCAGCAGCTCAGTGACTAGCGGCAACACAGATACGCAGTATTTT,CASSSVTSGNTDTQYF
TRBV19,TRBJ1-2,NA,NA,TGTGCCAGTAGTATCGGGGAGGGCGGCTACACCTTC,CASSIGEGGYTF
TRBV5-4,TRBJ2-1,TRBD2,NA,TGTGCCAGCAGCCGTAGCGGGAGCGCACCAAGCTCCTACAATGAGCAGTTCTTC,CASSRSGSAPSSYNEQFF
TRBV7-2,TRBJ1-4,NA,once,TGTGCCAGCAGCTTAGGGTTTTCGGGGTCTAATGAAAAACTGTTTTTT,CASSLGFSGSNEKLFF
TRBV2,TRBJ2-3,TRBD2,NA,TGTGCCAGCAGGGGACTAGCGGGAGCAGGCACGCAGTATTTT,CASRGLAGAGTQYF
TRBV19,TRBJ2-5,NA,NA,TGTGCCAGTAGTATGATCAGTTCGTACCAAGAGACCCAGTACTTC,CASSMISSYQETQYF
TRBV6-5,TRBJ2-5,TRBD2,NA,TGTGCCAGCAGTCCCGGGACTAGGTTGACCCAGTACTTC,CASSPGTRLTQYF
TRBV5-1,TRBJ2-5,TRBD1,NA,TGCGCCAGCAGCTTGAATCAGGGGGCAACCCAGTACTTC,CASSLNQGATQYF
TRBV30,TRBJ1-1,NA,NA,TGTGCCTGGAGTGAACAGGGGAACACTGAAGCTTTCTTT,CAWSEQGNTEAFF
TRBV5-1,TRBJ1-1,NA,NA,TGCGCCAGCAGCTTGACAGAGTATGAAGCTTTCTTT,CASSLTEYEAFF
TRBV19,TRBJ2-2,TRBD1,NA,TGTGCCAGTACCGACCGGGACAGGGCAACCGGGGAGCTGTTTTTT,CASTDRDRATGELFF
TRBV11-3,TRBJ2-7,NA,NA,TGTGCCAGCAGCCACACGGACAGAGGCTACGAGCAGTACTTC,CASSHTDRGYEQYF
TRBV7-6,TRBJ2-5,NA,NA,TGTGCCAGCAGCTTGATGTCAGGGCCCCAAGAGACCCAGTACTTC,CASSLMSGPQETQYF
TRBV5-1,TRBJ1-4,TRBD1,NA,TGCGCCAGCAGCTTGGCCGGGACAGGGTCTGAAAAACTGTTTTTT,CASSLAGTGSEKLFF
TRBV11-3,TRBJ2-1,TRBD2,once,TGTGCCAGCAGTTACGGGACTAGCGGGAGGAATGAGCAGTTCTTC,CASSYGTSGRNEQFF
TRBV6-6,TRBJ2-1,TRBD2,NA,TGTGCCAGCAGTACCCCGGGACTAGCGGGAGAGGGGGAGCAGTTCTTC,CASSTPGLAGEGEQFF
TRBV7-9,TRBJ2-1,TRBD2,NA,TGTGCCAGCAGCCGACTAGCGGGAGGGCAGATGGATGAGCAGTTCTTC,CASSRLAGGQMDEQFF
TRBV9,TRBJ2-1,NA,NA,TGTGCCAGCAGCGTGGGATACAATGAGCAGTTCTTC,CASSVGYNEQFF
TRBV28,TRBJ1-1,NA,NA,TGTGCCAGCAGGGAACCTACCGCGCGGCCGGTAGCTTTCTTT,CASREPTARPVAFF
TRBV7-6,TRBJ2-1,TRBD2,NA,TGTGCCAGCAGCTTAGGAGGCGGGAGGGGGGATAGTGAGCAGTTCTTC,CASSLGGGRGDSEQFF
TRBV10-3,TRBJ1-2,NA,NA,TGTGCCATCAGTGAGGGTCGGGGAGGAACTAACTATGGCTACACCTTC,CAISEGRGGTNYGYTF
TRBV7-8,TRBJ1-2,NA,NA,TGTGCCAGCAGCCCCCGAGTCGACAGGATTCGAGGGAACTATGGCTACACCTTC,CASSPRVDRIRGNYGYTF
TRBV19,TRBJ2-1,NA,NA,TGTGCCAGTAGTACCTTCAGCAGGATGGGGTTCGATGAGCAGTTCTTC,CASSTFSRMGFDEQFF